This TCR beta chain was obtained from a study of early stage breast cancer tumors. Study at large: ER+/PR+/HER2- status applied to about 75% of the 16 invasive breast tumors. Study-level findings and limits: Enriched TCRB sequences shared across patients were mostly commonly generated sequences. Compared with adjacent normal breast tissue, tumors showed roughly 2.5-fold greater T cell density and higher clonality.

Each sample had two DNA replicates, around 0.53 ug blood or roughly 1.4 ug tissue. TCRdb keeps only in-frame clones here, not all; method: immunoSEQ multiplex PCR. The table has tens of thousands of clones, 70% to 80% seen once. As to this clone: Its antigen is unknown.

Losses at the gene ends were 5 bases for V and 4 bases for J; bases not matched to a gene: 11. Germline V gives CDR1 MNHEY, CDR2 SMNVEV (reference sequence). This CDR3 is built from 17 residues. Sequenced input: blood. The rearrangement uses TRBV27 and TRBJ2-1; 10 nucleotides agree with TRBD2. This TCR came from a person aged 55 to 75 with breast cancer. The CDR3 region is CASSPGSLAGVYNEQFF. The CDR3, as DNA: TGTGCCAGCAGTCCCGGGTCTCTAGCGGGAGTTTACAATGAGCAGTTCTTC.